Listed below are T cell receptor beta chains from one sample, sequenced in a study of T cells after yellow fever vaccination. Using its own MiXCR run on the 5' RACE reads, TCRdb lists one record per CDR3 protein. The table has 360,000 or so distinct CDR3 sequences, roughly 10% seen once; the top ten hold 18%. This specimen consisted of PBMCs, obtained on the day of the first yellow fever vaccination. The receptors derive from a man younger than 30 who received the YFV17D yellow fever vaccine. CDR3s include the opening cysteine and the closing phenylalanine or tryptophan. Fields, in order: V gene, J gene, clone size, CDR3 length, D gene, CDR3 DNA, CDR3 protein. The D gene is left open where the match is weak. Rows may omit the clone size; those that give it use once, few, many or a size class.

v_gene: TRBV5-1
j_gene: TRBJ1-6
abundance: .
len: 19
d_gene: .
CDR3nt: TGCGCCAGCAGCTTGGGTCCAGGGGCCCTCCTTTCCTATAATTCACCCCTCCACTTT
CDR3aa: CASSLGPGALLSYNSPLHF

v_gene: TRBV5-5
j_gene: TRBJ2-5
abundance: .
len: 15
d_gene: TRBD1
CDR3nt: TGTGCCAGCACCCAAACGGGACAGAACCAAGAGACCCAGTACTTC
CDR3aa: CASTQTGQNQETQYF

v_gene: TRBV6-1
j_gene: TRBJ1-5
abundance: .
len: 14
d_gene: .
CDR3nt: TGTGCCAGTGAAGGGACGGTGGACAATCAGCCCCAGCATTTT
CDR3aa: CASEGTVDNQPQHF

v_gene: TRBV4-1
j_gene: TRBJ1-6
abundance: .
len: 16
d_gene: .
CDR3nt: TGCGCCAGCAGCCAAGGTATTTGGGATATTGGTTCACCCCTCCACTTT
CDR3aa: CASSQGIWDIGSPLHF

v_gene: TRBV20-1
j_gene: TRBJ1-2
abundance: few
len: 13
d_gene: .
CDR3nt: TGCAGTGCTAGCGCCCCGGGCAGTTATGGCTACACCTTC
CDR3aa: CSASAPGSYGYTF

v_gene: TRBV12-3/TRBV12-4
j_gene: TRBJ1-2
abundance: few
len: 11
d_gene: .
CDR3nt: TGTGCCAGCAGTCTGAGTCCGGGGAAGGCCTTC
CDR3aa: CASSLSPGKAF

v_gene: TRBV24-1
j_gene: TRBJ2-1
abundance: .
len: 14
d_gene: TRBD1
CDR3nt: TGTGCCACCAGTTCAGGGGGCTCCTACAATGAGCAGTTCTTC
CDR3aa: CATSSGGSYNEQFF

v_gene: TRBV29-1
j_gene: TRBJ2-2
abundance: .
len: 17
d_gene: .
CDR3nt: TGCAGCGTTGAAGGACAGGGTGGAGGGCCCGACACCGGGGAGCTGTTTTTT
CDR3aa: CSVEGQGGGPDTGELFF

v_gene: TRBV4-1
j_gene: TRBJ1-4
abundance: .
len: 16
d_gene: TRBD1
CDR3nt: TGCGCCAGCAGCCTCCTACCGGGACAGAGGAATGAAAAACTGTTTTTT
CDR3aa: CASSLLPGQRNEKLFF

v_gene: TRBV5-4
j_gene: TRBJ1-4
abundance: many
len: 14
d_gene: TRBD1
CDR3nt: TGTGCCAGCAGCTTGCAGGGGGCGGTTGAAAAACTGTTTTTT
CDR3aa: CASSLQGAVEKLFF

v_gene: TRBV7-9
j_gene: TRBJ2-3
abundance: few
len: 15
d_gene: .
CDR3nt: TGTGCCAGCAGCTTCGGGGACACCGGCACAGATACGCAGTATTTT
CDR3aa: CASSFGDTGTDTQYF

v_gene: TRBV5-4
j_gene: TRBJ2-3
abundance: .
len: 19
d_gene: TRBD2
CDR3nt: TGTGCCAGCAGCTCCGTACTAGCGGGGGGGCGGGGATTCACAGATACGCAGTATTTT
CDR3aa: CASSSVLAGGRGFTDTQYF

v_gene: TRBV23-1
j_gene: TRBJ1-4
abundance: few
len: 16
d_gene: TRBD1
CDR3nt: TGCGCCAGCAGTCACCTTGGACAGGGGCGAGATGAAAAACTGTTTTTT
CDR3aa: CASSHLGQGRDEKLFF

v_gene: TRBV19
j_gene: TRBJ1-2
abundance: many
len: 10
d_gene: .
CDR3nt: TGTGCCAGTAAGGGAGGTGGCTACACCTTC
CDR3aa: CASKGGGYTF

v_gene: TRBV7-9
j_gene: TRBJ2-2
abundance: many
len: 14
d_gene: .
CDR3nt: TGTGCCAGCAGCTCCCTGGGGGAAACCGGGGAGCTGTTTTTT
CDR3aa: CASSSLGETGELFF

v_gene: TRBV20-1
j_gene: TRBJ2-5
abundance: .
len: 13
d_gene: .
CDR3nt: TGCAGTGCTAGATGGGCAGGTGGAGAGACCCAGTACTTC
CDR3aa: CSARWAGGETQYF

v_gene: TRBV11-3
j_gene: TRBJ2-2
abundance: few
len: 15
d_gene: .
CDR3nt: TGTGCCAGCAGCTCACAGAACGCGAACACCGGGGAGCTGTTTTTT
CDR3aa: CASSSQNANTGELFF

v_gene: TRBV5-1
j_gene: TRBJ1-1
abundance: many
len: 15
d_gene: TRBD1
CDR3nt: TGCGCCAGCAGCTATACTCACAGGGGGACGACTGAAGCTTTCTTT
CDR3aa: CASSYTHRGTTEAFF

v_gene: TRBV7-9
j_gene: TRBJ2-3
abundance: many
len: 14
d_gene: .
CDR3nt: TGTGCCAGCAGCCCGGTCGGTGTTATGGATACGCAGTATTTT
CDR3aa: CASSPVGVMDTQYF

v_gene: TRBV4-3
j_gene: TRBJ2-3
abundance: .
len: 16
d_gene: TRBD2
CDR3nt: TGCGCCAGCCGAAGAGTCCGGGGGGGGAGCACAGATACGCAGTATTTT
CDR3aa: CASRRVRGGSTDTQYF

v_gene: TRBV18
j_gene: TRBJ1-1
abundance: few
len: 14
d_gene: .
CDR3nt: TGTGCCAGCTCAGCCGGGGTCATGAACACTGAAGCTTTCTTT
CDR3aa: CASSAGVMNTEAFF

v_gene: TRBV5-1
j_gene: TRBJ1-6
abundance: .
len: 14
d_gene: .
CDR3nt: TGCGCCAGCAGCTTTGGGGAGAGGGGGTCACCCCTCCACTTT
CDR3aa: CASSFGERGSPLHF

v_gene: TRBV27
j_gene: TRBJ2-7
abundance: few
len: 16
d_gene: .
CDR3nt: TGTGCCAGCAGAGTTAGGGGGGCAGGGGTTAACTACGAGCAGTACTTC
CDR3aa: CASRVRGAGVNYEQYF

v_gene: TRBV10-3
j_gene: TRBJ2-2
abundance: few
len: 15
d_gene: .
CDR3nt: TGTGCCATACCTCATTTATCAGGGAGCACCGGGGAGCTGTTTTTT
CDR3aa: CAIPHLSGSTGELFF